The 16 T cell receptor beta chains below all came from one sample that was sequenced in a study of shared clonotypes between healthy human individuals. In the naive CD8 group, cells lacked CD45RO and were positively selected for CCR7, so terminally differentiated effector memory CD45RA+ cells were left out. Sequenced by immunoSEQ multiplex PCR; TCRdb stores in-frame clones only, minus some. The repertoire consists of roughly 2 million clones, with around 96% occurring once and the leading ten covering roughly 1%. The specimen was naive CD8+ T cells sorted from blood. The receptors come from a man between 18 and 35 years old in good health.

The V gene is TRBV7-9, the J gene TRBJ2-1, with 7 nucleotides matching TRBD1. This CDR3 spans 12 amino acids. The germline gives CDR1 SEHNR, CDR2 FQNEAQ (reference sequence). V dropped 8 bases and J dropped 2; count of bases not matched to a gene: 0. CDR3 sequence (DNA): TGTGCCAGCGACAGGGCCTACAATGAGCAGTTCTTC. Amino acid sequence: CASDRAYNEQFF. The entire variable domain, with the rest obtained from reference TRBV7-9 and TRBJ2-1, is as follows: DTGVSQNPRHKITKRGQNVTFRCDPISEHNRLYWYRQTLGQGPEFLTYFQNEAQLEKSRLLSDRFSAERPKGSFSTLEIQRTEQGDSAMYLCASDRAYNEQFFGPGTRLTVL.

This chain connects TRBV11-2 to TRBJ2-3; D gene unclear. The V gene's germline CDR1 is SGHAT and CDR2 FQNNGV. Trimming pared 1 base from V and 6 bases from J, leaving 8 bases between. CDR3 length equals 13 residues. The CDR3 region is CASSLVAVDTQYF. The CDR3 DNA reads TGTGCCAGCAGCTTAGTGGCGGTGGATACGCAGTATTTT.

This chain uses TRBV30 with TRBJ2-7; TRBD2 matches 10 bases. From germline, CDR1 is GTSNPN and CDR2 SVGIG (reference sequence). The CDR3 sequence is 12 residues long. Losses at the gene ends were 4 bases for V and 6 bases for J; bases not matched to a gene: 3. The CDR3 reads CAWTSGSIEQYF. CDR3 sequence (DNA): TGTGCCTGGACTAGCGGGAGTATCGAGCAGTACTTC.

This sequence joins TRBV7-9 and TRBJ2-2; unclear D gene. Germline V gene sequence: CDR1 SEHNR, CDR2 FQNEAQ (reference sequence). Trimming shortened V by 5 bases and J by 11 bases, and 9 bases separated the two germline ends. CDR3 length: 11 amino acids. The CDR3 DNA sequence: TGTGCCAGCAGCCCCGGCCCAGAGCTGTTTTTT. Residues: CASSPGPELFF.

The rearrangement links TRBV27 to TRBJ1-2; D is ambiguous. The CDR3 has 14 residues. CDR1 and CDR2 (germline): MNHEY, SMNVEV (reference sequence). V lost 1 base to trimming and J lost 4 bases, with 10 bases between them. The CDR3 reads CASSLLPESYGYTF. The DNA of the CDR3 is TGTGCCAGCAGTTTATTGCCGGAAAGCTATGGCTACACCTTC.

This clone was found once. The rearrangement uses TRBV4-2 and TRBJ2-5; a possible D gene is TRBD2 (5 bases). V gave up 1 base and J gave up 4 bases, with 19 bases separating them. CDR1 is LGHNA, CDR2 YNFKEQ, per germline. The CDR3 spans 17 residues. This CDR3 reads CASSQAYSRDPLETQYF. The CDR3 DNA sequence: TGTGCCAGCAGCCAAGCCTACTCTCGGGATCCATTAGAGACCCAGTACTTC.

Concerning this clone itself: Additional DNA sequences in this sample encode the identical CDR3. The V gene is TRBV25-1, the J gene TRBJ1-1; D is ambiguous. This CDR3 has 13 amino acids. Trimming pared 0 bases from V and 2 bases from J, leaving 4 bases between. Germline V CDR1 and CDR2: MGHDK, SYGVNS. CDR3 amino acids: CASSEYSNTEAFF. DNA of the CDR3: TGTGCCAGCAGTGAATATTCTAACACTGAAGCTTTCTTT.

The genes are TRBV9 and TRBJ1-1, with 9 bases that match TRBD1. Germline-derived CDR1 and CDR2 are SGDLS and YYNGEE. Trimming took 3 bases from V and 8 from J; bases not matched to a gene: 11. The length of the CDR3 is 15 residues. CDR3 amino acids: CASSATRTGDREAFF. The DNA for the CDR3 is TGTGCCAGCAGCGCTACTCGGACAGGGGATCGAGAAGCTTTCTTT.

The J gene is TRBJ2-7, the V gene TRBV29-1; 11 nucleotides line up with TRBD2. V shed 7 bases, J shed 3 bases, and the junction held 32 bases outside the gene matches. The CDR3 is 22 amino acids. Germline CDR1 reads SQVTM; CDR2 reads ANQGSEA. The CDR3 DNA reads as TGCAGCGCCACCGACACCCCCAAGCCCTTCCACGACCTAGCGGGAGGATTCTACGAGCAGTACTTC. Its translation is CSATDTPKPFHDLAGGFYEQYF.

J is TRBJ2-7 and V is TRBV6-6, with 8 bases lining up with TRBD2. The CDR3 is 15 residues long. V gave up 5 bases and J gave up 3 bases; unmatched junction bases: 9. The germline CDR1 and CDR2 sequences are MNHNY and SVGAGI (reference sequence). CDR3 region: CASSLNIAGIYEQYF. CDR3 DNA: TGTGCCAGCAGTCTGAATATAGCGGGGATCTACGAGCAGTACTTC.

This rearrangement joins TRBV28 to TRBJ2-1, with TRBD2 matching 8 bases. After removal of 5 bases from V and 7 bases from J, the junction contained 13 bases not matched to a gene. CDR1 is MDHEN, CDR2 SYDVKM, per germline. The CDR3 length is 16 residues. The CDR3 loop is CASSLRPGLGQNEQFF. The CDR3 DNA sequence: TGTGCCAGCAGTCTAAGACCGGGACTAGGTCAAAATGAGCAGTTCTTC.

The chain has TRBV25-1 and TRBJ2-2; D not resolved. The V gene's germline CDR1 is MGHDK and CDR2 SYGVNS. CDR3 size: 14 residues. The ends were cut back, 4 bases at V and 8 bases at J, with 14 bases in the middle. The CDR3: CASSGLVFGGELFF. CDR3 nucleotides: TGTGCCAGCAGTGGGCTGGTGTTTGGGGGGGAGCTGTTTTTT.

The V call is TRBV5-3, the J call TRBJ2-7; 10 positions match TRBD1. TRBV5-3 is an open reading frame whose function is uncertain. The CDR3 has 21 amino acids. J gave up 1 base and V 4 bases, and 23 bases lay outside the gene matches. The CDR3, as DNA: TGTGCCAGAAGCCGTCCCGGGACAGGGGATAGATCCCTGAAACGGTCCTACGAGCAGTACTTC. Translation: CARSRPGTGDRSLKRSYEQYF.

V and J are TRBV13 and TRBJ2-7, with 7 nucleotides matching TRBD2. Germline CDR1 PRHDT, CDR2 FYEKMQ (reference sequence). The CDR3 totals 13 residues. V lost 5 bases to trimming and J lost 2 bases; unmatched junction nucleotides: 3. The CDR3 DNA sequence: TGTGCCAGCAGCCAAGGACTAGCCTACGAGCAGTACTTC. Translating it yields CASSQGLAYEQYF. Looking up the rest from reference TRBV13 and TRBJ2-7 gives the full variable domain: AAGVIQSPRHLIKEKRETATLKCYPIPRHDTVYWYQQGPGQDPQFLISFYEKMQSDKGSIPDRFSAQQFSDYHSELNMSSLELGDSALYFCASSQGLAYEQYFGPGTRLTVT.

The J gene is TRBJ1-2, the V gene TRBV29-1; perhaps TRBD1 as D (6 bases). The V and J ends lost 4 bases and 3 bases respectively, with 18 bases between them. Germline assignment: CDR1 SQVTM and CDR2 ANQGSEA. CDR3 size: 15 residues. Here the CDR3 DNA reads TGCAGCGTTGGCCCTAGGGTGAGGGGGGACTATGGCTACACCTTC. Protein product: CSVGPRVRGDYGYTF.

CDR3: CASSLSGRDTDTQYF. DNA of the CDR3: TGTGCCAGCAGCTTAAGCGGGAGGGACACAGATACGCAGTATTTT. The J gene is TRBJ2-3, the V gene TRBV7-8; 10 bases are a match to TRBD2. Unmatched junction bases numbered 1, after V lost 2 bases and J lost 2 bases. CDR3 size: 15 residues. Germline loops: CDR1 SGHVS, CDR2 FQNEAQ.